Described below is a single TCR beta chain sequence and its context. Its recognized antigen is unknown. No qualities accompany the bases; no much larger clone lies one base away. From a lookup of the germline V gene (reference sequence), CDR1 and CDR2 are LNHDA and SQIVND. Germline trimming amounts to 4 bases on V and 6 bases on J, with 13 as the count of junction bases outside the gene matches. Taken from cysteine to phenylalanine, the CDR3 has 18 residues. Here the CDR3 DNA is all that survives: 54 bases in frame from base 1. The cohort comprised 30 or so patients with locally advanced or metastatic urothelial carcinoma treated at Memorial Sloan Kettering on a trial protocol. Peripheral blood mononuclear cells were collected pretreatment and during treatment, with between 1 and 8 total time points obtained per patient. The Qiagen DNeasy Blood extraction kit was used to purify genomic DNA from total PBMCs and tumor samples. PBMCs were collected pretreatment and during treatment, and were isolated and stored as previously described.

The source of the sample is a study of PD-L1 blockade in urothelial cancer (dated 2017 in TCRdb). At the level of the whole study: Every patient began therapy in about 2014 and was given atezolizumab 1,200 mg intravenously every 3 weeks. Pretreatment tumor samples, along with matched peripheral blood collected serially before and after atezolizumab treatment, underwent TCR sequencing. Durable clinical benefit was achieved by nine patients and was not achieved by 20 patients. Patients had an ECOG performance status of 0 or 1 and had received between 0 and 3 prior chemotherapy regimens. Blood samples gave median yields of approximately 130,000 T cells and over 80,000 unique TCRs, along with a median clonality of approximately 0.08. About 90% of the 29 patients were identified as males with urothelial cancer of bladder origin, and a prior smoking history was reported by 18 of 29 patients. The study, an exploratory multi-omic analysis, examined somatic, immune and clinical correlates of response to PD-L1 blockade with atezolizumab in urothelial cancer. Blood samples were analyzed 3 weeks after the start of treatment (second dose) and 6 weeks after the start of treatment. Progression-free survival longer than 6 months counted as durable clinical benefit, and TCR features were additionally tested against both progression-free and overall survival. Some 29 patients had pretreatment blood TCR-seq, about 25 had at least one posttreatment blood collection, and about 25 had tumor TCR-seq. In the same patients, whole exome sequencing and RNA sequencing of pretreatment tumors were performed in addition to TCR sequencing. What the study reported, not specific to this receptor: Greater expansion of tumor-associated TCR clones in peripheral blood 3 weeks after the start of treatment was observed in patients with durable benefit (n of about 24, p = 0.022). A pretreatment peripheral blood TCR clonality below the median was linked to improved progression-free and overall survival. Small sample size (n ≈ 30) and many exploratory analyses mean the results are intended to be hypothesis-generating.

To estimate absolute template abundance from read counts, synthetic TCR analog templates were spiked into each PCR. The immunoSEQ assay was used to amplify TCRbeta CDR3 regions from genomic DNA with bias-controlled V and J gene primers. Sequencing of rearranged TCRbeta segments was performed at approximately 20X coverage. Concerning the study's data processing: Clustering was used to correct sequencing errors, and CDR3s were annotated against IMGT to assign V, D and J genes. Downstream analyses used only productive TCRbeta rearrangements and left out out-of-frame or stop-codon sequences. Clonality was calculated as one minus the Shannon entropy normalized by the log of the number of unique productive sequences. Clones differing between time points or between blood and tumor were identified using Fisher's exact test with Benjamini-Hochberg correction, with an adjusted p below 0.01 applied as the threshold. Not all clones reach the TCRdb copy of this immuneACCESS table, which keeps in-frame sequences only. Checked studies attribute under half of the gap to unresolved V genes and leave the rest unexplained. From that table come the V and J calls and clone size; the DNA was used to work out D and trimming. Across this sample there are under 35,000 clones, with 70% to 90% seen only once. In total, the top ten clones hold approximately 1.8% of the sample.

The chain is made from TRBV19 and TRBJ2-6; TRBD1 matches 9 bases in the middle. This sequence was found in a man in his fifties with urothelial cancer. The input for sequencing was PBMCs, taken around atezolizumab (anti-PD-L1) treatment. The DNA sequence is given as TGTGCCAGTAGTACTCGTCCCGGGACAGGGAACAAGGCCAACGTCCTGACTTTC. This sequence encodes CASSTRPGTGNKANVLTF.